This T cell receptor beta chain was sequenced in a study of T-cell reconstitution after alpha-beta-depleted transplantation in children. This clonotype was seen more than once but under ten times. This CDR3 region has 16 residues. The V and J ends lost 6 bases and 0 bases, in that order; junction bases with no gene match: 12. Germline CDR1 and CDR2: DFQATT and SNEGSKA (reference sequence). The authors prepared the TCRbeta library with unique molecular identifiers. One entry per CDR3 protein results from TCRdb running MiXCR on the PCR reads. The profile shows roughly 200,000 distinct CDR3 sequences, about 6.4% of them singletons.

The sequence was collected from a human donor who donated a stem cell graft to a child with Wiskott-Aldrich syndrome. The material sequenced was PBMCs from the stem cell graft donor, taken from the stem cell graft. The V call is TRBV20-1, the J call TRBJ2-3; TRBD2 agrees at 7 bases. The CDR3 DNA follows: TGCAGTGCCAGAAGGCTAGCGGAAACTAGCACAGATACGCAGTATTTT. It specifies CSARRLAETSTDTQYF.